The 17 T cell receptor beta chains below were found in one sample sequenced in a study of T cell changes during pregnancy in multiple sclerosis. The table came from immunoSEQ multiplex PCR; TCRdb's copy has only in-frame clones and leaves some out. The sample carries roughly 38,000 clones, around 90% recorded once. The source was CD8+ T cells from peripheral blood mononuclear cells, collected in the first trimester of pregnancy. The receptor source for this set is a female donor with multiple sclerosis, enrolled in a pregnancy study.

A remark on this clone: Other DNA sequences in the same sample also yield this CDR3. The chain joins TRBV11-2 to TRBJ2-3, with TRBD2 matching 11 bases. Germline CDR1 reads SGHAT; CDR2 reads FQNNGV. V was clipped by 6 bases and J by 4 bases; unmatched bases: 9. This CDR3 contains 16 residues. Here the CDR3 DNA reads TGTGCCAGCAGTTCTCTACTAGCGGGAGTGGCAGATACGCAGTATTTT. It codes for CASSSLLAGVADTQYF.

This chain connects TRBV6-5 to TRBJ2-5; tentatively, D is TRBD2 (6 bases). V lost 2 bases and J lost 3, with 10 bases in between. Germline values: CDR1 MNHEY, CDR2 SVGAGI. CDR3 length: 14 amino acids. CDR3 sequence reads: CASSYEGLKETQYF. The CDR3 DNA is TGTGCCAGCAGTTACGAGGGACTGAAAGAGACCCAGTACTTC.

The chain is built from TRBV20-1 and TRBJ1-2; D is unclear. Germline V gives CDR1 DFQATT, CDR2 SNEGSKA (reference sequence). This CDR3 comprises 11 residues. V was trimmed by 6 bases and J by 4 bases, leaving 9 bases between them. CDR3 residues: CSAAGTYGYTF. CDR3 nucleotide sequence: TGCAGTGCGGCGGGAACCTATGGCTACACCTTC.

The genes are TRBV7-3 and TRBJ1-1; possible D gene TRBD1, 6 bases. The germline V gene encodes CDR1 SGHTA and CDR2 FQGTGA. The germline V and J ends were trimmed by 4 bases and 6 bases, with 15 bases remaining between them. CDR3 size: 14 residues. The CDR3: CASSSRGGGSEAFF. As DNA, the CDR3 is TGTGCCAGCAGCTCAAGGGGGGGCGGGTCTGAAGCTTTCTTT.

The chain recombines TRBV6-1 with TRBJ2-7, with 10 bases fitting TRBD1. The length of the CDR3 is 14 residues. Trimming took 6 bases from V and 3 from J; bases not matched to a gene: 5. Germline lookup yields CDR1 MNHNS and CDR2 SASEGT. CDR3 nucleotide sequence: TGTGCCAGCAGGCACGGGACAGGGGTCTACGAGCAGTACTTC. Translating it yields CASRHGTGVYEQYF.

The chain links TRBV7-3 to TRBJ2-1; TRBD2 matches 9 bases. The CDR3 runs 17 residues. Germline assignment: CDR1 SGHTA and CDR2 FQGTGA. Trimming took 2 bases from V and 7 from J; bases not matched to a gene: 12. This CDR3 is CASSLVAGSGGLNEQFF. CDR3 DNA: TGTGCCAGCAGCTTAGTCGCGGGTAGCGGGGGCCTGAATGAGCAGTTCTTC.

As to this clone: A read error may produce the germline difference seen at one junction end. At the DNA level, this CDR3 is encoded by other sequences in the same sample as well. V gene TRBV5-4 combines with J gene TRBJ1-1, with D unclear. The CDR3 spans 15 residues. Germline values: CDR1 SGHNT, CDR2 YYREEE (reference sequence). CDR3 in DNA: TGCGCCAGCAGCTTGGAAACGGGAGGCGACACTGAAGCTTTCTTT. The encoded protein is CASSLETGGDTEAFF.

The V gene is TRBV7-9, the J gene TRBJ1-5, with TRBD1 matching over 8 bases. With V trimmed by 4 bases and J by 5 bases, 13 bases remained unmatched. CDR3 length: 17 amino acids. Per germline, CDR1 SEHNR and CDR2 FQNEAQ (reference sequence). The CDR3 is CASSSSRQGPADQPQHF. CDR3 coding DNA: TGTGCCAGCAGCTCCTCACGACAGGGGCCGGCTGATCAGCCCCAGCATTTT. The full variable domain, rest sourced from reference TRBV7-9 and TRBJ1-5, is DTGVSQNPRHKITKRGQNVTFRCDPISEHNRLYWYRQTLGQGPEFLTYFQNEAQLEKSRLLSDRFSAERPKGSFSTLEIQRTEQGDSAMYLCASSSSRQGPADQPQHFGDGTRLSIL.

This clone was counted only a few times. The DNA for the CDR3 is TGTGCCAGCAGCCCGGGACAGGGGTTGGATCAGCCCCAGCATTTT. The encoded protein is CASSPGQGLDQPQHF. The V call is TRBV7-6, the J call TRBJ1-5; 10 positions match TRBD1. V trimming: 5 bases; J trimming: 5 bases; junction bases outside the gene matches: 6. This CDR3 spans 15 amino acids. Germline CDR1 is SGHVS and CDR2 is FNYEAQ.

The chain links TRBV7-8 to TRBJ2-7; possibly TRBD2 for D (5 bases). CDR1 is SGHVS and CDR2 is FQNEAQ in the germline V gene. The germline V and J ends were trimmed by 2 bases and 7 bases, with 12 bases remaining between them. CDR3 length equals 13 residues. CDR3 protein: CASSLNRGLEQYF. DNA for the CDR3: TGTGCCAGCAGCTTAAATCGAGGGCTGGAGCAGTACTTC.

The chain is built from TRBV5-1 and TRBJ2-7, with a possible D match to TRBD2 (6 bases). Germline loops: CDR1 SGHRS, CDR2 YFSETQ. This CDR3 has 14 residues. Between the trimmed V and J ends, which lost 6 bases and 5 bases, there was a span of 18 bases. CDR3 sequence: CASMEGPNINEQYF. As DNA, the CDR3 is TGCGCCAGCATGGAGGGACCTAACATAAACGAGCAGTACTTC.

The chain has TRBV5-6 and TRBJ1-6; no definite D call. The germline V and J ends were trimmed by 0 bases and 6 bases, with 7 bases remaining between them. This CDR3 spans 14 amino acids. CDR1 SGHDT and CDR2 YYEEEE come from the germline V gene. CDR3 DNA: TGTGCCAGCAGCTTGGCTGAGGTTAATTCACCCCTCCACTTT. This sequence encodes CASSLAEVNSPLHF.

This clone came up once. The chain couples TRBV27 to TRBJ1-2; 7 nucleotides agree with TRBD1. Germline V gives CDR1 MNHEY, CDR2 SMNVEV (reference sequence). V gave up 3 bases and J gave up 7 bases; unmatched junction bases: 8. This CDR3 is 14 amino acids long. The CDR3 reads CASSFSRTGGGYTF. The CDR3 bases are TGTGCCAGCAGTTTCAGTCGGACAGGAGGTGGCTACACCTTC.

The chain carries TRBV11-3 and TRBJ2-1; 11 positions match TRBD2. With V trimmed by 1 base and J by 7 bases, 6 bases remained unmatched. Germline V gene lookup returns CDR1 SGHNT and CDR2 YENEEA. CDR3 size: 16 residues. Here the CDR3 DNA reads TGTGCCAGCAGCTTAGTCACTAGCGGGAGAAAGAATGAGCAGTTCTTC. Encoded protein: CASSLVTSGRKNEQFF.

This clone was seen only a few times. The V call is TRBV7-9, the J call TRBJ1-5, with unresolved D. Per germline, CDR1 SEHNR and CDR2 FQNEAQ (reference sequence). This CDR3 comprises 15 residues. V was pared by 2 bases and J by 4 bases, with 12 bases between. The chain's CDR3 is CASSLSPGANQPQHF. The CDR3 nucleotides read TGTGCCAGCAGCTTAAGTCCGGGAGCTAATCAGCCCCAGCATTTT.

The chain has TRBV5-4 and TRBJ2-1, with D uncertain. Germline V gene data show CDR1 as SGHNT and CDR2 as YYREEE (reference sequence). The CDR3 runs 15 residues. Trimming took 4 bases from V and 0 from J, leaving 11 bases between them. CDR3 residues: CASSPPPSSYNEQFF. The CDR3 nucleotides read TGTGCCAGCAGCCCTCCACCGAGCTCCTACAATGAGCAGTTCTTC.

V is TRBV29-1 and J is TRBJ1-2, with D possibly TRBD1 on 6 matching bases. Trimming took off 2 bases at V and 4 bases at J, with 14 bases between the two ends. CDR1 and CDR2 from the germline V gene are SQVTM and ANQGSEA. The CDR3 length is 14 residues. This chain's CDR3 is CSVESGAPSYGYTF. CDR3 sequence (DNA): TGCAGCGTTGAATCAGGGGCGCCCAGCTATGGCTACACCTTC.